Listed below are T cell receptor beta chains from one sample, sequenced in a study of T cells in Graves' hyperthyroidism and ophthalmopathy. Via MiXCR, TCRdb re-called the multiplex PCR reads, giving one row per CDR3 protein. This sample has around 540,000 distinct CDR3 sequences; 35% to 55% occur once, and the top ten carry 8.2%. Sequencing input: peripheral blood or thyroid tissue (not recorded which). The source is a woman aged 18-35 years with Graves' hyperthyroidism. Both conserved end residues are trimmed from each CDR3. D genes are given only for firm matches.

TRBV6-5	11	.	ASQGSGNQPQH
TRBV5-4	13	.	ASSATEEPYYGYT
TRBV7-9	12	.	ASSLSLGNTEAS
TRBV20-1	10	.	SALGTNTEAF
TRBV10-2	13	.	ASSDSTGLHQPQH
TRBV2	12	.	ASRPGQINQPQH
TRBV10-2	12	TRBD1	ASRATGAGYEQY
TRBV24-1	13	TRBD2	ATSDPSGRDYEQY
TRBV15	12	.	ATSSASRSRDYT
TRBV7-2	11	TRBD1	ASSPGQDEKLF
TRBV20-1	11	.	SARTLSDSPLH
TRBV14	12	.	ASSPRLSSYEQY
TRBV7-2	11	.	ASSFAGNAGYT
TRBV10-2	9	.	ASGVGTEAF
TRBV7-9	13	.	ASSPRLGVEYEQY
TRBV25-1	13	.	ASSAPGLMNTEAF
TRBV29-1	11	TRBD1	SVGTGGYYGYT
TRBV19	12	.	ASSISTERQPQH
TRBV7-2	13	.	ASSRGPGIPTEAF
TRBV20-1	14	TRBD1	SARGRQGQGNQPQH
TRBV2	11	TRBD1	ASGQGAPEKLF
TRBV15	10	.	ATSSLGNGYT
TRBV24-1	12	TRBD1	ATSGTGVGQPQH
TRBV29-1	10	.	SVRGAGQPQH
TRBV19	12	TRBD1	ASSAGTALYEQY
TRBV20-1	11	TRBD1	SARSTGRQPQH
TRBV9	14	.	ASSEGLSPGANVLT
TRBV7-2	11	TRBD2	ASSISGTYEQY
TRBV20-1	14	TRBD1	SATWTGGWRQETQY
TRBV5-1	12	.	ASSPAGNTGELF
TRBV19	14	.	ATGEGPSSGANVLT
TRBV20-1	12	.	SATPGTNGEKLF
TRBV19	11	.	ASSTTSRGEQY
TRBV10-3	11	.	AIRQDLSYEQY
TRBV19	12	TRBD2	ASTKTSVADTQY
TRBV15	11	.	ATSRDQRETQY
TRBV9	13	.	ASSVGAGGHYEQY
TRBV12-3/TRBV12-4	14	TRBD2	ASSLGLAGGPGTQY
TRBV20-1	11	.	SAAGEVRETQY
TRBV7-8	12	TRBD1	ASSQQGNGEKLF
TRBV5-1	12	.	ATQNEAGSLGYT
TRBV10-3	12	.	AIRLGRSNTEAF
TRBV2	13	.	ASSERRGINQPQH
TRBV29-1	12	TRBD1	SSITGGAGYGYT
TRBV9	12	TRBD2	ASSGTSGGETQY
TRBV19	9	.	ASSISGEAF
TRBV29-1	11	.	SFMGRKNTEAF
TRBV2	11	.	ASSSLETDTQY
TRBV20-1	12	.	SARDLGRVETQY
TRBV15	16	TRBD2	ATSRDGVPAGNTGELF
TRBV19	13	.	ASSIIGEVGTEAF
TRBV12-3/TRBV12-4	10	.	ASSSVTGPQY
TRBV14	14	.	ASSPGRAVRVTEAF
TRBV5-5	13	TRBD1	ACSGNRGLGTEAF
TRBV2	12	.	ASSDGGPLTEAF